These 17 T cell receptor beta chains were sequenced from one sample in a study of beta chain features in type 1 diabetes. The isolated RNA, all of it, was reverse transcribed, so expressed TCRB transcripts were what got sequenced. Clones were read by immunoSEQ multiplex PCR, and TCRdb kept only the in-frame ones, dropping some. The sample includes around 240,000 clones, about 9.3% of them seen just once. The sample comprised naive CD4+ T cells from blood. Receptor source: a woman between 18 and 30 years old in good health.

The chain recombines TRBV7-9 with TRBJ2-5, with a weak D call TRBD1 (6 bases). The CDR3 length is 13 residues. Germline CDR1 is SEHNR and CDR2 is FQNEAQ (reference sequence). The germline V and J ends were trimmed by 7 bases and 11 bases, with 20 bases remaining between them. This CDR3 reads CASTSEVGAGQYF. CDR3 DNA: TGTGCCAGCACATCAGAAGTGGGGGCCGGGCAGTACTTC. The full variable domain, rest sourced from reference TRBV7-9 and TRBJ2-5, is DTGVSQNPRHKITKRGQNVTFRCDPISEHNRLYWYRQTLGQGPEFLTYFQNEAQLEKSRLLSDRFSAERPKGSFSTLEIQRTEQGDSAMYLCASTSEVGAGQYFGPGTRLLVL.

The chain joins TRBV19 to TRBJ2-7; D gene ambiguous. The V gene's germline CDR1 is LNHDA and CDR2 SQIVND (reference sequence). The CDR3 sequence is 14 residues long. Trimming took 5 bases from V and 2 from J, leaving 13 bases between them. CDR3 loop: CASSVRSPTYEQYF. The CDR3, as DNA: TGTGCCAGTAGTGTACGGTCGCCTACCTACGAGCAGTACTTC.

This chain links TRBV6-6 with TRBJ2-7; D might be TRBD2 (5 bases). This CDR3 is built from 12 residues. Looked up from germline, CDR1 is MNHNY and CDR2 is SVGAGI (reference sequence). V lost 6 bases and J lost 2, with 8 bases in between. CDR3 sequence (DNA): TGTGCCAGCAGCCCCGGGGCCTACGAGCAGTACTTC. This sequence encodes CASSPGAYEQYF.

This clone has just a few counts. The CDR3, as DNA: TGTGCTAGTGGTTTGTCTAGCGGGGGGCTTTTATACTACAATGAGCAGTTCTTC. Amino acids: CASGLSSGGLLYYNEQFF. The gene calls are TRBV12-5 and TRBJ2-1; 11 bases match TRBD2. The junction had 9 bases not matched to a gene; V was cut back by 2 bases and J by 3 bases. CDR3 size: 18 residues. CDR1 LGHNT and CDR2 FRNRAP come from the germline V gene.

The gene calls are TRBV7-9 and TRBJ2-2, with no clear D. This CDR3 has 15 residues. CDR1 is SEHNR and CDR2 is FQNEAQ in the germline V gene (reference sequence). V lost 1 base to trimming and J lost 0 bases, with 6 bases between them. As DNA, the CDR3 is TGTGCCAGCAGCTTAGAACAGACGAACACCGGGGAGCTGTTTTTT. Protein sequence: CASSLEQTNTGELFF.

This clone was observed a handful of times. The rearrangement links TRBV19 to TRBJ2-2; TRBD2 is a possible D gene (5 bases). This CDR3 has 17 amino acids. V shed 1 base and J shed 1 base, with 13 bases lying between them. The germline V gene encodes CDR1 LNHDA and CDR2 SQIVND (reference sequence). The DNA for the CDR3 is TGTGCCAGTAGTATAGTAAGGACTTACCGGAACACCGGGGAGCTGTTTTTT. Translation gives CASSIVRTYRNTGELFF.

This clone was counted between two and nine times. This CDR3 is CASSPPDSNYGYTF. The CDR3 DNA is TGTGCCAGCAGCCCTCCCGACAGTAACTATGGCTACACCTTC. The chain joins TRBV5-6 to TRBJ1-2; D might be TRBD1 (5 bases). The V end lost 4 bases, the J end lost 1 base, and 11 bases lay between the germline ends. This CDR3 is built from 14 residues. Germline-derived CDR1 and CDR2 are SGHDT and YYEEEE.

In DNA, the CDR3 is TGCGCCAGCAGGTCCCTTGGCGCGGGGGAGTTCGAGACCCAGTACTTC. This gives the protein CASRSLGAGEFETQYF. The chain is built from TRBV5-1 and TRBJ2-5, with 7 bases matching TRBD2. This CDR3 has 16 amino acids. Germline assignment: CDR1 SGHRS and CDR2 YFSETQ. The V and J ends lost 5 bases and 5 bases, in that order; junction bases with no gene match: 15.

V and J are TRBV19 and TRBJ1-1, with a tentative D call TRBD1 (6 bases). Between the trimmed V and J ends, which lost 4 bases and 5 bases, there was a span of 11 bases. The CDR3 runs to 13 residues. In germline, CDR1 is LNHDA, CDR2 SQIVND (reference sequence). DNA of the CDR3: TGTGCCAGTAGTACCCAGGGGCGAACTGAAGCTTTCTTT. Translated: CASSTQGRTEAFF.

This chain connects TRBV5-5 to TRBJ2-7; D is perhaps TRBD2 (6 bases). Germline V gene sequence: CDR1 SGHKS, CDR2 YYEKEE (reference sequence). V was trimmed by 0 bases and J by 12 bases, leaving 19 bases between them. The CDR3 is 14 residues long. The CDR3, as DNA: TGTGCCAGCAGCTTGGATAGCGGCGGCCTCGCTGGGTACTTC. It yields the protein CASSLDSGGLAGYF.

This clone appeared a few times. CDR3 coding DNA: TGTGCCAGCAGCTCAGGCCCCCTTAAGGGGGCTCTTTACGAGCAGTACTTC. This encodes CASSSGPLKGALYEQYF. The chain is built from TRBV5-4 and TRBJ2-7, with 7 bases identical to TRBD1. This CDR3 has 17 residues. V lost 3 bases to trimming and J lost 4 bases; unmatched junction nucleotides: 16. Germline V lookup: CDR1 SGHNT, CDR2 YYREEE (reference sequence).

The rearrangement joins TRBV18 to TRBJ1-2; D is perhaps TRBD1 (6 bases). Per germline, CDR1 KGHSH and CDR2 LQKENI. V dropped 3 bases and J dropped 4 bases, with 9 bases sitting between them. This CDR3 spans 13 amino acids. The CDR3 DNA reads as TGTGCCAGCTCACCCCCGGACAGCTATGGCTACACCTTC. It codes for CASSPPDSYGYTF.

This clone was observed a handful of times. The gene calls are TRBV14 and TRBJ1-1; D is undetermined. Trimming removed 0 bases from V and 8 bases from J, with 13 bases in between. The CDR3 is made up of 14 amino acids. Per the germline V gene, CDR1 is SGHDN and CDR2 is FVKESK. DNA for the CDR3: TGTGCCAGCAGCCAAGATCACGTCGCAGGCGAAGCTTTCTTT. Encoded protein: CASSQDHVAGEAFF.

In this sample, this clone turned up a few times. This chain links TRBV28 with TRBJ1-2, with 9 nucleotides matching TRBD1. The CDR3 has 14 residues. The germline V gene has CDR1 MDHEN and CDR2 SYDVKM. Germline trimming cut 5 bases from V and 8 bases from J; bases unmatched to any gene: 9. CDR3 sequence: CASSPLQGAVGYTF. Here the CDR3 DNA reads TGTGCCAGCAGTCCCTTACAGGGGGCCGTGGGCTACACCTTC.

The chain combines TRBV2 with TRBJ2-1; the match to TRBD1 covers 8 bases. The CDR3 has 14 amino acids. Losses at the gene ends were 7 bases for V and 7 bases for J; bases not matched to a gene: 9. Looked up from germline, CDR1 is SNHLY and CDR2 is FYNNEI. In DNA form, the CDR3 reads TGTGCCAGCAAGAGAGGAGGACAGGGAAATGAGCAGTTCTTC. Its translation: CASKRGGQGNEQFF.

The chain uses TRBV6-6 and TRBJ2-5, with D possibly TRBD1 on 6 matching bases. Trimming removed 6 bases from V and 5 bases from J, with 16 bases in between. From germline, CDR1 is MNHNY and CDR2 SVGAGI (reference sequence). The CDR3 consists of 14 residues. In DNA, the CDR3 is TGTGCCAGCAGCCGCACAGGGTCGGTGGAGACCCAGTACTTC. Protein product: CASSRTGSVETQYF.

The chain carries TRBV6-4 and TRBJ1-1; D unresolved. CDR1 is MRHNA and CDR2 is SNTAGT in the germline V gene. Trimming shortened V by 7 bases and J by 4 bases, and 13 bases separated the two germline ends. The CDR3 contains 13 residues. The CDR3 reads CASTEGLGTEAFF. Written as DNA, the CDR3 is TGTGCCAGCACTGAGGGCCTGGGCACTGAAGCTTTCTTT.